These 2 T cell receptor beta chains were sequenced from one sample in a study of T cell clonality in common variable immunodeficiency. Measured with immunoSEQ multiplex PCR; TCRdb has only the in-frame clones, and not every one. The sample contains some 39,000 clones, none of them singletons. The material sequenced was peripheral blood mononuclear cells. These receptors all stem from a person aged 18 to 70 in good health.

This clone was observed many times. The CDR3 extends 3 residues past the end of the read, so its final part is completed from the germline J gene. The V gene is TRBV18, the J gene TRBJ2-5; D ambiguous. This CDR3 contains 15 residues. V lost 3 bases, J lost 1 base, and 12 bases lay in between. Per germline, CDR1 KGHSH and CDR2 LQKENI. The CDR3 loop is CASSPIKAPQETQYF. Partial CDR3 DNA: TGTGCCAGCTCACCCATAAAAGCTCCCCAAGAGACC.

This clone was seen many times. The read halts 3 residues ahead of the CDR3 end, with the missing end drawn from the germline J gene. This chain connects TRBV30 to TRBJ2-1; D ambiguous. Per the germline V gene, CDR1 is GTSNPN and CDR2 is SVGIG (reference sequence). This CDR3 is 13 amino acids long. Deletions cut 4 bases from V and 3 bases from J, with 10 bases between. This CDR3 is CAWIPTGYNEQFF. Incomplete CDR3 DNA: TGTGCCTGGATCCCGACTGGCTACAATGAG. Drawing the rest from reference TRBV30 and TRBJ2-1, the complete variable domain is SQTIHQWPATLVQPVGSPLSLECTVEGTSNPNLYWYRQAAGRGLQLLFYSVGIGQISSEVPQNLSASRPQDRQFILSSKKLLLSDSGFYLCAWIPTGYNEQFFGPGTRLTVL.